The entry that follows covers one T cell receptor beta chain sequence. Antigen specificity is unknown. This entry is derived from a study of cytomegalovirus exposure and HLA in healthy donors. Findings of the study overall: A later analysis linked a missense DCLRE1C variant to TCR beta V- and J-gene trimming. Analysis performed later showed TCR beta chains linked to HLA being more clonally expanded than equally common others. A few CMV-associated chains were confirmed in vitro to be specific for CMV antigens.

Vbeta (60) and Jbeta (13) primers were used in the PCR. Per the study methods: Unique TCR beta chains numbered 60 million to 100 million in a later analysis, with roughly 11 million shared. Assay: immunoSEQ multiplex PCR; the TCRdb copy retains only in-frame clones and omits some. V and J calls and clone size are given by that table; D and trimming were obtained from the DNA. Its table records about 200,000 clones. V shed 0 bases and J shed 5 bases, with 14 bases lying between them. The CDR3 spans 15 residues. In germline, CDR1 is SGHRS, CDR2 YFSETQ. The sequenced material came from PBMCs. The chain has TRBV5-1 and TRBJ1-2; no definite D call. The TCR sequence derives from a boy between 5 and 17 years old in good health and CMV-seronegative. In nucleotides, the CDR3 is TGCGCCAGCAGCTTGGTTCCAGCCGAGGGTTATGGCTACACCTTC. Translated: CASSLVPAEGYGYTF. The full variable domain, in which reference TRBV5-1 and TRBJ1-2 provide the parts outside the CDR3, is KAGVTQTPRYLIKTRGQQVTLSCSPISGHRSVSWYQQTPGQGLQFLFEYFSETQRNKGNFPGRFSGRQFSNSRSEMNVSTLELGDSALYLCASSLVPAEGYGYTFGSGTRLTVV.